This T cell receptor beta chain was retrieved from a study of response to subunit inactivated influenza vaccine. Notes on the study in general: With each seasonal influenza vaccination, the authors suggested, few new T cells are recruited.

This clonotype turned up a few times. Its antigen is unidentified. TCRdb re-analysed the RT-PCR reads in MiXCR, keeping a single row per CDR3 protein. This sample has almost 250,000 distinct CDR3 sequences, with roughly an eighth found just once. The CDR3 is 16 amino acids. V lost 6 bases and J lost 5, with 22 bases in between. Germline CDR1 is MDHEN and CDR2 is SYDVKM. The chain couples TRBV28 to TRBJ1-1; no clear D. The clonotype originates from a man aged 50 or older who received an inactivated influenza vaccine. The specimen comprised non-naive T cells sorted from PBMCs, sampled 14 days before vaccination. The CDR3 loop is CASSPYWGRERTEAFF. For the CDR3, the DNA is TGTGCCAGCAGCCCTTACTGGGGTCGAGAGAGGACTGAAGCTTTCTTT.